The TCR beta chain described here comes from a study of CD8+CD57+ T cells in acquired aplastic anemia. The CDR3 loop spans 13 amino acids. CDR1 WNHNN and CDR2 SYGVQD come from the germline V gene (reference sequence). Trimming stripped 3 bases from V and 4 bases from J, with 9 bases between. It was patients with CD8+CD57+ cell expansion by flow cytometry who were chosen for sequencing. TCR beta VDJ and CDR3 profiles were obtained from a genomic DNA template. One entry per CDR3 protein results from TCRdb running MiXCR on the reads. The sample comprises around 170,000 distinct CDR3 sequences, around half of which are singletons, and roughly 3.5% rests with the top ten.

This sequence was found in a human donor with aplastic anemia. J is TRBJ1-2 and V is TRBV10-1; a possible D gene is TRBD1 (6 bases). The sequenced sample consisted of sorted CD4+, CD8+, or CD8+CD57+ T cells (not recorded which) from PBMCs. The CDR3 sequence: CASSEGGSYGYTF. The CDR3 DNA reads TGCGCCAGCAGTGAAGGGGGGTCCTATGGCTACACCTTC.